The clone carrying this TCR beta chain was seen only a few times. What it binds is not known. The data stem from a study of T cell repertoires in cytomegalovirus infection. On the study more broadly: Recently identified HLA-C-restricted CMV epitopes were among the peptides used. Both CMV infection and a matching HLA type were indicated by public TCR beta signatures. Study-wide findings and caveats: It was HLA-C-restricted CMV-specific TCR beta clonotypes that dominated the response ex vivo.

CDR1 and CDR2 from the germline V gene are MNHNS and SASEGT. The V gene end was trimmed by 5 bases and the J gene end by 5 bases; junction bases not matched to a gene: 14. CDR3 length: 17 amino acids. TCRdb reprocessed the reads with MiXCR, giving one entry per CDR3 protein. The sample has fewer than 850,000 distinct CDR3 sequences; 25% to 35% are singletons. Sequenced material: cultured CD8+ T cells from PBMCs, taken from culture after CMV antigen stimulation. The receptor comes from a human donor in good health (CMV status not recorded). Some clones in this sample may be carry-over from other donors' samples. The chain has TRBV6-1 and TRBJ2-3; 9 bases align to TRBD2. The CDR3 sequence: CASSISIGAGGEDTQYF. The CDR3 DNA is TGTGCCAGCAGTATATCTATTGGAGCGGGGGGTGAAGATACGCAGTATTTT.